Below, 5 T cell receptor beta chains from the same sample are listed, as sequenced in a study of blood T cell repertoires in COVID-19 (dated by TCRdb to the early 2020s). The library relied on the immunoSEQ multiplex PCR assay. This immuneACCESS table, as held by TCRdb, lists in-frame sequences with V and J called but not all clones. Of the missing ones, under half trace to an unresolved V gene in checked studies; the others have no known cause. This sample holds about 21,000 clones; 80% to 90% were observed only once. The leading ten clones occupy less than 30% of the sample. Sequenced: peripheral blood. The receptor set was obtained from a human donor with active COVID-19. The donor label of this sample is uncertain.

The chain has TRBV2 and TRBJ2-1; 8 bases match TRBD2. This CDR3 region has 14 residues. Looked up from germline, CDR1 is SNHLY and CDR2 is FYNNEI. The V segment lost 5 bases and the J segment 14 bases; nucleotides outside the gene matches: 14. The CDR3 nucleotides read TGTGCCAGCAGTCCGACTGGGGAAACGGGAGGGGAGTTCTTC. Protein sequence: CASSPTGETGGEFF.

The chain carries TRBV24-1 and TRBJ2-7; 15 bases are a match to TRBD2. This CDR3 region has 18 residues. V lost 3 bases and J lost 2; bases outside the gene matches: 7. Germline CDR1 KGHDR, CDR2 SFDVKD. The CDR3 DNA sequence: TGTGCCACCAGTGATGGGGGACTAGCGGGGGGAACCGCCTACGAGCAGTACTTC. Translation gives CATSDGGLAGGTAYEQYF.

V and J are TRBV18 and TRBJ2-2; possible D gene TRBD1, 5 bases. The CDR3 is 13 amino acids. V lost 6 bases and J 4 bases, leaving 9 bases between the germline ends. Per the germline V gene, CDR1 is KGHSH and CDR2 is LQKENI. Here the CDR3 reads CASSTQGTGELFF. The CDR3 DNA is TGTGCCAGCTCGACTCAGGGCACCGGGGAGCTGTTTTTT.

The chain uses TRBV12-3 or TRBV12-4 and TRBJ2-5; D is undetermined. The CDR3 contains 13 residues. Trimming stripped 3 bases from V and 4 bases from J, with 9 bases between. The CDR3 region is CASSFLYGETQYF. The CDR3 DNA reads TGTGCCAGCAGTTTCCTTTACGGAGAGACCCAGTACTTC.

This clone was seen once. The V call is TRBV27, the J call TRBJ1-2; D is undetermined. The V and J ends lost 2 bases and 5 bases respectively, with 12 bases between them. Germline-derived CDR1 and CDR2 are MNHEY and SMNVEV (reference sequence). CDR3 size: 14 residues. The DNA for the CDR3 is TGTGCCAGCAGTTTAAATCAGGTCCGATATGGCTACACCTTC. Translating it yields CASSLNQVRYGYTF.